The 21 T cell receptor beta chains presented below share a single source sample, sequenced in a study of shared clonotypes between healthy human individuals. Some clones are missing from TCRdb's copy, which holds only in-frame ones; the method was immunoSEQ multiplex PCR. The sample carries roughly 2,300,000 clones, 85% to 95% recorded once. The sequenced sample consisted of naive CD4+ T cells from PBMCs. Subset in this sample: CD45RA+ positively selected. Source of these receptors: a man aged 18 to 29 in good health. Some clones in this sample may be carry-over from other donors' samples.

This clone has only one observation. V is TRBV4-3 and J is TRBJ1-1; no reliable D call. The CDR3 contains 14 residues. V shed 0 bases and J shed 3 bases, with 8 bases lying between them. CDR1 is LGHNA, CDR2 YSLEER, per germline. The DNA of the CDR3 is TGCGCCAGCAGCCAAGATCTTGAAGACACTGAAGCTTTCTTT. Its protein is CASSQDLEDTEAFF.

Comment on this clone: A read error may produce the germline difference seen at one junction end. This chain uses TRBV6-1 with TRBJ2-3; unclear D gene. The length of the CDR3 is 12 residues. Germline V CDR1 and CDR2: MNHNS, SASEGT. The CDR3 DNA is TGTGCCGGCAGAGGTTTTACAGATACGCAGTATTTT. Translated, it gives CAGRGFTDTQYF.

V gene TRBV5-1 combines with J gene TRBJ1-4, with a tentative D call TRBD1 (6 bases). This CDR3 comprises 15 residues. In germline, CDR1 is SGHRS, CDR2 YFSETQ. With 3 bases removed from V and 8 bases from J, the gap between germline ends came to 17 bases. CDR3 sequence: CASSSGDRRTEKLFF. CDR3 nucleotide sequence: TGCGCCAGCAGCTCAGGGGACCGGCGAACAGAAAAACTGTTTTTT.

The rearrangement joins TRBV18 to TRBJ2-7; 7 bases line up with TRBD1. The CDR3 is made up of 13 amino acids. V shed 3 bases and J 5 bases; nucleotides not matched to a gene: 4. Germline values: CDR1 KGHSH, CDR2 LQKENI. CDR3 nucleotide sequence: TGTGCCAGCTCACCGAAAGACAGGGACGAGCAGTACTTC. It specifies CASSPKDRDEQYF.

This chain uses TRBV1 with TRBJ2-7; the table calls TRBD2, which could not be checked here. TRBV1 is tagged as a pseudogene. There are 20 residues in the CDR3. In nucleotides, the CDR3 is TGCACCAGCAGCCAATTAATAGCGGGAGTAATATCCGTGTGGGCCTACGAGCAGTACTTC. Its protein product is CTSSQLIAGVISVWAYEQYF.

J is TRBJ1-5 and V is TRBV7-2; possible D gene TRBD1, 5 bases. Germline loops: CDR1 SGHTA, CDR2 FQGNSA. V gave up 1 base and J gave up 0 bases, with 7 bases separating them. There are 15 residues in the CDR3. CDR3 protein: CASSLDGTSNQPQHF. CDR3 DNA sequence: TGTGCCAGCAGCTTAGATGGGACTAGCAATCAGCCCCAGCATTTT.

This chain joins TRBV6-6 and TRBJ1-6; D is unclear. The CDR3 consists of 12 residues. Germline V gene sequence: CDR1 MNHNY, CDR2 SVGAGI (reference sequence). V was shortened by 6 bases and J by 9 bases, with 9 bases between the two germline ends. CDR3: CASSLPSSPLHF. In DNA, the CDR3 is TGTGCCAGCAGCCTACCGAGTTCACCCCTCCACTTT.

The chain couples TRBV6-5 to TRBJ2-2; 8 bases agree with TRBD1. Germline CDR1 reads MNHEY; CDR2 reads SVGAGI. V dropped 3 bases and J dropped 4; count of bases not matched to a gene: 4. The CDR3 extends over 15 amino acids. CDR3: CASSYRGQVTGELFF. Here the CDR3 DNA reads TGTGCCAGCAGTTATCGGGGACAGGTCACCGGGGAGCTGTTTTTT.

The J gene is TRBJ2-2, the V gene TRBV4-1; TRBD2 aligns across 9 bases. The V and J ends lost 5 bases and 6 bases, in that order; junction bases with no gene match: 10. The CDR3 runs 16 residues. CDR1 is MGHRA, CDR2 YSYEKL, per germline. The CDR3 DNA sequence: TGCGCCAGCAGCTCTCGGAGGCGGGAGGGCTCCGGGGAGCTGTTTTTT. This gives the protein CASSSRRREGSGELFF.

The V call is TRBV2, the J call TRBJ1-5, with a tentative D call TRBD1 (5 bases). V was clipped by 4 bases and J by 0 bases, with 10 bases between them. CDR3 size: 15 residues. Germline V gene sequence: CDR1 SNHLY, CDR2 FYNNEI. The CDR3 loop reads CASSGGSNSNQPQHF. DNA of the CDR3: TGTGCCAGCAGTGGGGGGTCTAATAGCAATCAGCCCCAGCATTTT. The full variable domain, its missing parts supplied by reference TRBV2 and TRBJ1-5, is EPEVTQTPSHQVTQMGQEVILRCVPISNHLYFYWYRQILGQKVEFLVSFYNNEISEKSEIFDDQFSVERPDGSNFTLKIRSTKLEDSAMYFCASSGGSNSNQPQHFGDGTRLSIL.

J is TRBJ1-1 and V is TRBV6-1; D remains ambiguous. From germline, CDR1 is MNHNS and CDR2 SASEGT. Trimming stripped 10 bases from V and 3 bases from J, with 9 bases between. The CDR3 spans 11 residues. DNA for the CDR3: TGTGCCATCATGGCCCACACTGAAGCTTTCTTT. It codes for CAIMAHTEAFF.

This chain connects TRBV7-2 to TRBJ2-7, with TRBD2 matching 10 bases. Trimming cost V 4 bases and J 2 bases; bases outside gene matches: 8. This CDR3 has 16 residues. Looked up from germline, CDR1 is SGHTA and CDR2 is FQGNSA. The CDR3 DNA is TGTGCCAGCAGCTGGGGAGCGGGAGGGCGCACCTACGAGCAGTACTTC. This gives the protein CASSWGAGGRTYEQYF.

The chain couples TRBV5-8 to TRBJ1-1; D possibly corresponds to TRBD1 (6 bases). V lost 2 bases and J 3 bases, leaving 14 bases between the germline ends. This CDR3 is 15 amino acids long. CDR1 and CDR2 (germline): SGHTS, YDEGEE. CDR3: CASSFPGARDTEAFF. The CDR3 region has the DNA TGTGCCAGCAGCTTTCCAGGGGCGCGGGACACTGAAGCTTTCTTT.

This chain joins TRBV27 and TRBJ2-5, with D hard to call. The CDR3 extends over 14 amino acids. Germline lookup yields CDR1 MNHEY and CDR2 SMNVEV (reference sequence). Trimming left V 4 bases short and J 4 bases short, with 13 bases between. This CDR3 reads CASSSQAGIETQYF. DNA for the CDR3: TGTGCCAGCAGTTCCCAGGCAGGTATAGAGACCCAGTACTTC.

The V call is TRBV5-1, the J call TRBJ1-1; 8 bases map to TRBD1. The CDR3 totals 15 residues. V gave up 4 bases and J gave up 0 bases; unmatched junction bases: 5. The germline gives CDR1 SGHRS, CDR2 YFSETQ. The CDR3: CASSPQGALNTEAFF. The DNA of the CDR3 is TGCGCCAGCAGCCCCCAGGGGGCCCTGAACACTGAAGCTTTCTTT.

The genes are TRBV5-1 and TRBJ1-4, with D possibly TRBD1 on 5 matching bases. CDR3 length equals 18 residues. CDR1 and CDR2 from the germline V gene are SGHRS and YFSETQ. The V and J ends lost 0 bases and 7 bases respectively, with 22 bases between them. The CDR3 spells CASSLAAGRTRVPEKLFF. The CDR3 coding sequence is TGCGCCAGCAGCTTGGCCGCGGGAAGGACCAGGGTTCCTGAAAAACTGTTTTTT.

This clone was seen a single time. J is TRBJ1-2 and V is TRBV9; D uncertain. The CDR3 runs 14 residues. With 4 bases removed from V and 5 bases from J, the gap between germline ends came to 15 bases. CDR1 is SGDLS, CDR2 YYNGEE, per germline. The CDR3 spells CASSPEMADYGYTF. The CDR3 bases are TGTGCCAGCAGCCCAGAGATGGCAGATTATGGCTACACCTTC.

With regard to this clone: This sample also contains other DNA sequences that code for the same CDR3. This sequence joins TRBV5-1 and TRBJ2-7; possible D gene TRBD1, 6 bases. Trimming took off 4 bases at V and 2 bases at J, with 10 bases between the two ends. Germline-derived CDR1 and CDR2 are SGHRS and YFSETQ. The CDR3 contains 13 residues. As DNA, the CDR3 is TGCGCCAGCAGCCCAGGACAGCCCTACGAGCAGTACTTC. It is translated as CASSPGQPYEQYF.

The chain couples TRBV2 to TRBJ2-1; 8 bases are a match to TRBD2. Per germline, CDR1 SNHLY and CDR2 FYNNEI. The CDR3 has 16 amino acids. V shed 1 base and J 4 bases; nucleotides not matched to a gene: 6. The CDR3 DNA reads TGTGCCAGCAGTGAAGATACGGGAGGGCCGTACAATGAGCAGTTCTTC. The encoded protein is CASSEDTGGPYNEQFF.

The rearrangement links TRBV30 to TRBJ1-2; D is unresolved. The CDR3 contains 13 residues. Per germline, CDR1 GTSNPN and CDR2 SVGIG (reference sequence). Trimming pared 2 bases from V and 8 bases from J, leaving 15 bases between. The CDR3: CAWSWAASQGYTF. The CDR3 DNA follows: TGTGCCTGGAGTTGGGCCGCGTCCCAGGGCTACACCTTC.

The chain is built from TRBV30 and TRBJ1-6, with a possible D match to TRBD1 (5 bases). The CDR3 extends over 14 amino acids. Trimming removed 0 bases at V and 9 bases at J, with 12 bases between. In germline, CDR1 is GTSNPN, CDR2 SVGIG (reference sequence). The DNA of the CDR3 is TGTGCCTGGAGTGTCCAACCCGGGGGTTCACCCCTCCACTTT. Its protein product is CAWSVQPGGSPLHF.